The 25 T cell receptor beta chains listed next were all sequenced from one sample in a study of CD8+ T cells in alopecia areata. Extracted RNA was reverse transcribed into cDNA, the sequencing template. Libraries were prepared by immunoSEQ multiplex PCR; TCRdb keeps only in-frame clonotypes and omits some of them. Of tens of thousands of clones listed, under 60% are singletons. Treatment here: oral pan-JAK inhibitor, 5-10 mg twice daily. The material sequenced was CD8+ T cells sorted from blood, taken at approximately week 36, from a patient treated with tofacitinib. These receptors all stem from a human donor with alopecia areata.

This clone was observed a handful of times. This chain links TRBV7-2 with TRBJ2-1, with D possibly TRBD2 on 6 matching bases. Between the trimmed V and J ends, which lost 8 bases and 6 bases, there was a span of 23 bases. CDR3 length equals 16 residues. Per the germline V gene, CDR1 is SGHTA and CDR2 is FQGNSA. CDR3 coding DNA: TGTGCCAGCGCTCAACCAGGGCGGGGCAGGGCCAATGAGCAGTTCTTC. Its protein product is CASAQPGRGRANEQFF. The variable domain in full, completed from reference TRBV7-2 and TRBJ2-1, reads GAGVSQSPSNKVTEKGKDVELRCDPISGHTALYWYRQSLGQGLEFLIYFQGNSAPDKSGLPSDRFSAERTGGSVSTLTIQRTQQEDSAVYLCASAQPGRGRANEQFFGPGTRLTVL.

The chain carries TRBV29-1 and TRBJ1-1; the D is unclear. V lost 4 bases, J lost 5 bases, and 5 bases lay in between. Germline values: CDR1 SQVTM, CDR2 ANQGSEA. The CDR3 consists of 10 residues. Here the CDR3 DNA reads TGCAGCGTTGTATGGACTGAAGCTTTCTTT. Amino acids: CSVVWTEAFF.

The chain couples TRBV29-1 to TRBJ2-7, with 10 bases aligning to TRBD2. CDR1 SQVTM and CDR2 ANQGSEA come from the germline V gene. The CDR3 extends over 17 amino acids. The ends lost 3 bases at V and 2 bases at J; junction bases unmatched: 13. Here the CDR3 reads CSVDGTDGTSDTYEQYF. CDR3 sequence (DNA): TGCAGCGTTGACGGGACAGATGGGACTAGCGATACCTACGAGCAGTACTTC.

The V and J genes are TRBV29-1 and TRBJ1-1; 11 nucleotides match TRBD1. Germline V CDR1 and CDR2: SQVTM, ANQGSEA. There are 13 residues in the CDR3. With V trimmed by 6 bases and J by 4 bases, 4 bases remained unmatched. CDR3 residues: CSVRTGGRTEAFF. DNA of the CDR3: TGCAGCGTAAGGACAGGGGGCCGCACTGAAGCTTTCTTT.

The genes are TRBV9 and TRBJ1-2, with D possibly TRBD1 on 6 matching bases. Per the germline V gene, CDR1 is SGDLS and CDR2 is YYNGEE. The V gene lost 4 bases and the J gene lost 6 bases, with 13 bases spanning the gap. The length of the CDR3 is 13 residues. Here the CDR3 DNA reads TGTGCCAGCAGCTCGGACAGCAACGATGGCTACACCTTC. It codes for CASSSDSNDGYTF.

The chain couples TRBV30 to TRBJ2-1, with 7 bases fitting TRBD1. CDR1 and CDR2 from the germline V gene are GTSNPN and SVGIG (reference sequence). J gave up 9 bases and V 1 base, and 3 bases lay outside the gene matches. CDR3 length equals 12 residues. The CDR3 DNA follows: TGTGCCTGGAGTGAGGGGGCGGGTGAGCAGTTCTTC. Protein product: CAWSEGAGEQFF.

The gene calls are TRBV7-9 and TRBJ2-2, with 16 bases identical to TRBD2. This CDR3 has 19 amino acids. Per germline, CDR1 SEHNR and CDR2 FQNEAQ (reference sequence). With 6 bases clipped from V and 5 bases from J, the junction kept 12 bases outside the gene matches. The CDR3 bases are TGTGCCAGCAGTCCTCCCGGGACTAGCGGGAGGGCCGATACCGGGGAGCTGTTTTTT. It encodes CASSPPGTSGRADTGELFF.

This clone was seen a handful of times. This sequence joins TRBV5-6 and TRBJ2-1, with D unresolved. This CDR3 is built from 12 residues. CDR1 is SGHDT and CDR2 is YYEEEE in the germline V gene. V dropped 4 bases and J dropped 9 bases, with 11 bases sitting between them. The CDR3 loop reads CASSDTAREQFF. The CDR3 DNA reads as TGTGCCAGCAGCGACACCGCTCGTGAGCAGTTCTTC.

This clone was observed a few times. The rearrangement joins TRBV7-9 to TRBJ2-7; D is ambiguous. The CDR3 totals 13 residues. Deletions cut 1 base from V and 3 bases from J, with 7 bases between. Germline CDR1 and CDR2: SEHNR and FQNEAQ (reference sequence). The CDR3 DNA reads TGTGCCAGCAGCTTAGGACACGGCTACGAGCAGTACTTC. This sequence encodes CASSLGHGYEQYF.

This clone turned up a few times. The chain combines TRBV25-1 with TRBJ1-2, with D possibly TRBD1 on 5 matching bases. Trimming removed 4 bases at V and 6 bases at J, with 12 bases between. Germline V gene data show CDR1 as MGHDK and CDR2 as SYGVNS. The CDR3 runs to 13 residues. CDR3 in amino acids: CASSVGPLDGYTF. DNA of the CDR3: TGTGCCAGCAGTGTGGGACCCTTGGATGGCTACACCTTC.

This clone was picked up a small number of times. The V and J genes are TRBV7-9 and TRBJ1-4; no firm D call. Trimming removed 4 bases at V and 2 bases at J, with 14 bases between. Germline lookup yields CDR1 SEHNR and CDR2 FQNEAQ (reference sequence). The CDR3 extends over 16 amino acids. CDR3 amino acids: CASSSTETGTNEKLFF. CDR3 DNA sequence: TGTGCCAGCAGCTCTACGGAGACGGGGACTAATGAAAAACTGTTTTTT. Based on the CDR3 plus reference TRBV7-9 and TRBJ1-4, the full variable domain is DTGVSQNPRHKITKRGQNVTFRCDPISEHNRLYWYRQTLGQGPEFLTYFQNEAQLEKSRLLSDRFSAERPKGSFSTLEIQRTEQGDSAMYLCASSSTETGTNEKLFFGSGTQLSVL.

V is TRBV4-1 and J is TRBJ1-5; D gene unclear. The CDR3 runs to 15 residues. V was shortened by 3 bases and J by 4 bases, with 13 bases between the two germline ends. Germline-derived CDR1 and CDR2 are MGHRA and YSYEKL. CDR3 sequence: CASSQTKVRNQPQHF. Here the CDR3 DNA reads TGCGCCAGCAGCCAGACTAAGGTCAGGAATCAGCCCCAGCATTTT.

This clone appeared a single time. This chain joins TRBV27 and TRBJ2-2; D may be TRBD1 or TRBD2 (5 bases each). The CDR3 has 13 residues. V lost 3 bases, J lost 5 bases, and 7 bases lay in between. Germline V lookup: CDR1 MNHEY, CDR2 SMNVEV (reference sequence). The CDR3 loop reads CASSLGVTGELFF. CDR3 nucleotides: TGTGCCAGCAGTTTGGGGGTAACCGGGGAGCTGTTTTTT.

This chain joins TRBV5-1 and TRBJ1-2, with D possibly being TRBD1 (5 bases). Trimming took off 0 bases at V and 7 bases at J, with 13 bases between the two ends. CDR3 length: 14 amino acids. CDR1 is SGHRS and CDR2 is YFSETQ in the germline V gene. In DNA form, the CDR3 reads TGCGCCAGCAGCTTGGTTGGGGGACCGAGTGGCTACACCTTC. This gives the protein CASSLVGGPSGYTF.

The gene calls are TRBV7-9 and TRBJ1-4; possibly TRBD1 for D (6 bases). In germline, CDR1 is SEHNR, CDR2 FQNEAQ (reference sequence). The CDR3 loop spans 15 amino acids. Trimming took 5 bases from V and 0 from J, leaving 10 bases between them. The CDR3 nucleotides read TGTGCCAGCAGCATGACAGGCGCAACTAATGAAAAACTGTTTTTT. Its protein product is CASSMTGATNEKLFF.

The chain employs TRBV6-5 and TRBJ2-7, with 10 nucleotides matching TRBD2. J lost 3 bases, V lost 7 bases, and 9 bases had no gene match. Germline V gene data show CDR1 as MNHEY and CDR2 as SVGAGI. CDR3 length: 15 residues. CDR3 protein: CASKPGTSELYEQYF. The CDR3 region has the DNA TGTGCCAGCAAACCCGGGACTAGCGAGCTCTACGAGCAGTACTTC.

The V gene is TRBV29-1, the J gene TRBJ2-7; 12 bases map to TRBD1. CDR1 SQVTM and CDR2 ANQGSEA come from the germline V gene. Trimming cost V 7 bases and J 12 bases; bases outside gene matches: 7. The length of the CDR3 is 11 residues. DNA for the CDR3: TGCAGCGCTTCCGGGACAGGGGGCGTGTACTTC. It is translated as CSASGTGGVYF.

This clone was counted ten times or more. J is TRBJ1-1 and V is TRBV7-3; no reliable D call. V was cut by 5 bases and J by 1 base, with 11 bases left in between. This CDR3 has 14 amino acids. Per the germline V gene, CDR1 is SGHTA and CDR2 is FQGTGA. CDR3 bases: TGTGCCAGCAGCCTCAAGGTGGAGAACACTGAAGCTTTCTTT. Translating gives CASSLKVENTEAFF.

CDR3 in amino acids: CATSRRLDGNSYEQYF. The CDR3 DNA sequence: TGTGCCACCAGCAGGCGGCTGGACGGTAACTCCTACGAGCAGTACTTC. The V and J genes are TRBV15 and TRBJ2-7; D is uncertain. V was cut by 3 bases and J by 0 bases, with 15 bases left in between. CDR3 size: 16 residues. Germline V gene sequence: CDR1 LNHNV, CDR2 YYDKDF (reference sequence).

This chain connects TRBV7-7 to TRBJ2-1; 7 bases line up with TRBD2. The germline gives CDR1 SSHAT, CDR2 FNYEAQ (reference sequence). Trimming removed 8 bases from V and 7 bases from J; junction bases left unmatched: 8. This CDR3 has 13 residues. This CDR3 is CASSAGPGNEQFF. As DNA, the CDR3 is TGTGCCAGCTCAGCGGGACCAGGGAATGAGCAGTTCTTC.

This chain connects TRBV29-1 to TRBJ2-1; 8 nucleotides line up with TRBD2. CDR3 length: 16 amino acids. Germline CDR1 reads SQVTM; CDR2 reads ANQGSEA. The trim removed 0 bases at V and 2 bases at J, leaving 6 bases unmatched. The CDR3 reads CSVEDPSGGAYNEQFF. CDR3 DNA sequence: TGCAGCGTTGAAGACCCCTCCGGGGGGGCCTACAATGAGCAGTTCTTC.

The chain's CDR3 is CASTQGHRRSGDTQYF. The CDR3 bases are TGTGCCAGCACCCAAGGGCACAGGAGGAGTGGGGATACGCAGTATTTT. The V and J genes are TRBV7-2 and TRBJ2-3, with D perhaps assigned TRBD1 or TRBD2 (5 bases each). The CDR3 extends over 16 amino acids. Per the germline V gene, CDR1 is SGHTA and CDR2 is FQGNSA. Trimming stripped 7 bases from V and 6 bases from J, with 23 bases between.

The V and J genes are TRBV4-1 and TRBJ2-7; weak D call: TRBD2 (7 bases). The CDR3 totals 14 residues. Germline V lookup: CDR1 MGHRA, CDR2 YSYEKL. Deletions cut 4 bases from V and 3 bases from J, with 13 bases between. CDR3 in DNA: TGCGCCAGCAGCCCGGGGGCTAGCGGCTACGAGCAGTACTTC. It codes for CASSPGASGYEQYF.

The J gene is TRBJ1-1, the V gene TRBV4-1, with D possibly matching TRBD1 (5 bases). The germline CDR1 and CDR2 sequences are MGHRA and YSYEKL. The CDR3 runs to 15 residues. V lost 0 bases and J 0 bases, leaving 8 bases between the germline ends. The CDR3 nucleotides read TGCGCCAGCAGCCAAGATATAGGGGTGAACACTGAAGCTTTCTTT. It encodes CASSQDIGVNTEAFF.

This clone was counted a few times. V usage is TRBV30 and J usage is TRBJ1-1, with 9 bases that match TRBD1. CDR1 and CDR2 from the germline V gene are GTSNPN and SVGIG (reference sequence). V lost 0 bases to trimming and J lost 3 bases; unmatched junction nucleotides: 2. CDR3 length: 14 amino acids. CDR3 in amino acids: CAWSVRTGDTEAFF. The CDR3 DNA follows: TGTGCCTGGAGTGTACGGACAGGGGACACTGAAGCTTTCTTT.